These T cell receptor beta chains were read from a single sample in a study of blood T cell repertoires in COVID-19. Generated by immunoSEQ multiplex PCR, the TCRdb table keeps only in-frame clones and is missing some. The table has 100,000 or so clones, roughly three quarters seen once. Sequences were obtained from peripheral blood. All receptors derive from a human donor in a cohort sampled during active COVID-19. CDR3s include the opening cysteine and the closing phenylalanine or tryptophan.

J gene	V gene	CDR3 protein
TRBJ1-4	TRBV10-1	CASSDMDREKLFF
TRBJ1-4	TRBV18	CASSPSARSTNEKLFF
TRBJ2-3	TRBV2	CASGIAGLTDTQYF
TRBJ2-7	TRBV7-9	CASSLAREEYSYEQYF
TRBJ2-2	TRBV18	CASSPSTTRTANTGELFF
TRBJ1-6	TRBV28	CASSSPHSFYNSPLHF
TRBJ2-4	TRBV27	CASSPRDRERTKNIQYF
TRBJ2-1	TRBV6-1	CASSDLAGIVEQFF
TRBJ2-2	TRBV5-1	CASSSTGLAAGELFF
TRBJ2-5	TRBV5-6	CASSFALTGGETQYF
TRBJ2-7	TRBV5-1	CASSLQGQTYEQYF
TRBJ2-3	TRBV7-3	CASSLGPVAAADTQYF
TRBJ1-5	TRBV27	CASSLYAGQGDEPQHF